This T cell receptor beta chain was found in a study of blood T cell repertoires in COVID-19 (TCRdb year 2020). For the study in its entirety: Samples covering the acute and convalescent phases of COVID-19 were provided by collaborators in the United States, Italy and Spain. The repertoires were made available in a free public database intended to serve as a resource for research on the immune response to SARS-CoV-2. Where available, HLA class I and class II types were obtained from metadata supplied by the sample provider rather than from assay-based typing. Sample metadata almost always included a de-identified subject ID, COVID-19 status, age in years and sex. The dataset comprised deeply sampled blood TCRbeta repertoires from subjects exposed to, actively infected with, or recovered from COVID-19. The material from the prospective study consisted of cDNA or gDNA derived from T cells, B-cell-depleted T cells, or PBMCs. The samples were drawn from two sources: the first 160 participants of the ongoing ImmuneRACE study, and 1,200 or so subjects contributed by 6 global collaborators.

Participants in the prospective study were aged roughly 18 to 90 years, lived in under 30 United States geographic areas, and enrolled through a virtual design. In the prospective study, participants were assigned to cohorts based on the clinical history participants reported in a screening survey and a study questionnaire. Each participant in the prospective study had whole blood, serum and a nasopharyngeal or oropharyngeal swab collected by mobile phlebotomists. Over an approximately 2-month period, participants in the prospective study had the option of providing additional blood draws and questionnaires. Blood samples from the prospective study were shipped frozen or at room temperature prior to DNA extraction. The CDR3 measures 12 amino acids from cysteine to phenylalanine. Only the CDR3 portion is preserved as DNA: 36 bases, with reading frame beginning at the first base. Taken from the germline V gene, the CDR1 and CDR2 loops are MDHEN and SYDVKM. V and J lose 7 bases and 1 base, and a span of 7 bases separates them.

Paper-wide results and their limitations: How much clinical and demographic metadata was included differed by source and by participant, and the metadata was provided uncurated.

With regard to this clone: Its antigen is unknown. No much larger clone is present one base from it, and per-base qualities are unavailable.

The immunoSEQ Assay, a bias-controlled multiplex PCR, was used to amplify TCRbeta CDR3 regions from genomic DNA. On the authors' methods: Nucleated cell counts per sample were estimated from amplification of reference gene primers within the assay. Sequence reads were collapsed and filtered to measure the absolute abundance of every unique TCRbeta CDR3 rearrangement. Productive Simpson clonality was computed per sample as the square root of Simpson's diversity index over productive rearrangements. The table comes from immuneACCESS by way of TCRdb, which keeps in-frame sequences with V and J called. Part of the clones is missing from these tables; in studies checked, under half for an unresolved V gene and the rest for unknown reasons. The DNA was the basis for D and trimming; V, J and clone size are from that table. Counted in this sample were 300,000 to 500,000 clones; approximately 91% of them appeared once. Together, the top ten hold roughly 1.9% of the sample.

Sequencing was carried out using PBMCs or T cells enriched from blood (not recorded which). The TCR originated in a woman aged 40 to 50 with acute COVID-19. The rearranged chain carries TRBV28 and TRBJ2-5; the D gene is unclear. For the CDR3, the sequence is CASTPGQETQYF. The bases read TGTGCCAGCACTCCGGGCCAAGAGACCCAGTACTTC.